This T cell receptor beta chain was documented in a study of cytomegalovirus exposure and HLA in healthy donors. Study-wide points: Data from an earlier analysis indicated that most TCR beta V segments were productive either about 90% or about 30% of the time. The authors later linked a missense DCLRE1C variant to TCR beta V- and J-gene trimming. Analysis performed later found about 18,000 TCR beta sequences associated with HLA alleles at 0.05 false discovery rate.

Germline V gene data show CDR1 as MNHEY and CDR2 as SVGAGI. The CDR3 spans 15 residues. Note on this clone: The antigen is not known.

The PCR ran on 60 Vbeta and 13 Jbeta primers. Assay: immunoSEQ multiplex PCR; the TCRdb copy retains only in-frame clones and omits some. The table lists 200,000 to 250,000 clones. This chain connects TRBV6-5 to TRBJ2-5; TRBD1 matches 7 bases. The J call is uncertain, as TRBJ2-7 better fits the DNA end. The clonotype was recovered from a woman in her thirties in good health and CMV-seropositive. Sequenced: PBMCs. In DNA form, the CDR3 reads TGTGCCAGCAGTTTCACGACAGGGTTCGACTACGAGCAGTACTTC. Translation gives CASSFTTGFDYEQYF.